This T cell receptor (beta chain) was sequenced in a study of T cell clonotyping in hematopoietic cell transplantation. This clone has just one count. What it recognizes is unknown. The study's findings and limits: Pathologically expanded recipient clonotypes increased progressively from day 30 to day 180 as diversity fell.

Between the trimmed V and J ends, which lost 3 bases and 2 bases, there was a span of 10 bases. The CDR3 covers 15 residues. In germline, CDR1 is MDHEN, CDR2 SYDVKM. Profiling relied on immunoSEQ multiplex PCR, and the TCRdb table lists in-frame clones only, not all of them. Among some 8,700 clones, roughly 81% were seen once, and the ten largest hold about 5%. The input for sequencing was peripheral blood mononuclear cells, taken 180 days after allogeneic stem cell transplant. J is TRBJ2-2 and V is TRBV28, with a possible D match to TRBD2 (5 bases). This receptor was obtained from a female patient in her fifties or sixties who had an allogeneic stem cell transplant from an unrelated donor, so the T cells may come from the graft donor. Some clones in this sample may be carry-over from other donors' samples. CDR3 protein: CASSLGSGNTGELFF. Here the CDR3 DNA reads TGTGCCAGCAGTTTGGGGAGCGGTAACACCGGGGAGCTGTTTTTT.